The entry that follows covers one T cell receptor beta chain sequence. Its antigen remains unknown. Only in-frame clones appear in the TCRdb table, and some are missing; sequencing was by immunoSEQ multiplex PCR. The profile shows about 180,000 clones, 85% to 90% of them singletons. The record originates from a study of T cell responses to AZD1222 COVID-19 vaccine. Study results and limitations: Spike-spanning, vaccine-associated CD4 TCRs were dominant at 160-218 and 743-854. Donors, mostly white British, included more females; clonal diversity was possibly underestimated. Epitopes outside B.1.351 and B.1.1.7 mutated regions reportedly drew nearly half of spike TCRs.

The germline V gene encodes CDR1 SGHTA and CDR2 FQGNSA. J gave up 4 bases and V 1 base, and 1 base lay outside the gene matches. This CDR3 comprises 13 residues. This rearrangement joins TRBV7-2 to TRBJ2-7, with 7 bases lining up with TRBD1. The TCR originated in an adult in good health. The input for sequencing was peripheral blood, taken on day 0 of AZD1222 vaccination. Here the CDR3 DNA reads TGTGCCAGCAGCTTAGGGACAGGTTACGAGCAGTACTTC. This codes for CASSLGTGYEQYF.